This TCR beta chain came from a study of blood T cell repertoires in COVID-19. Using immunoSEQ multiplex PCR, the repertoire was profiled, and TCRdb retains in-frame clones only, with some absent. The table has some 320,000 clones, 85% to 90% seen once; the top ten hold 2.9%. The V and J ends lost 3 bases and 4 bases respectively, with 16 bases between them. Germline V gene data show CDR1 as LGHDT and CDR2 as YNNKEL (reference sequence). This CDR3 spans 16 amino acids. Cohorts were based on clinical histories the participants reported. V gene TRBV3-1 (or the pseudogene TRBV3-2) combines with J gene TRBJ2-1; D is uncertain. The TCR sequence derives from a woman aged 45 to 65 who had been exposed to COVID-19. Material for sequencing was PBMCs or T cells enriched from blood (not recorded which). CDR3 protein: CASSQDRYQAYNEQFF. CDR3 DNA: TGTGCCAGCAGCCAGGATCGGTATCAGGCTTACAATGAGCAGTTCTTC.